A selection of T cell receptor beta chains follows, all from one sample in a study of shared clonotypes between healthy human individuals. The repertoire was sequenced with immunoSEQ multiplex PCR; TCRdb's copy has only in-frame clones and lacks some. The sample carries 850,000 to 1,200,000 clones, approximately 70% recorded once. The sequencing input was memory CD4+ T cells sorted from blood. The origin of the receptors is a man younger than 35 in good health. The CDR3 runs from the conserved cysteine through the conserved F or W. D genes are given only for firm matches. Some rows mark clone size as missing; the rest say once, few, many or name a class of expanded clone.

cdr3_aa: CASSIYAEAFF
cdr3_nt: TGTGCCAGTAGTATATATGCTGAAGCTTTCTTT
j_call: TRBJ1-1
d_call: NA
clone_size: NA
v_call: TRBV19

cdr3_aa: CASTLQGRDEQYF
cdr3_nt: TGTGCCAGCACCCTCCAGGGGCGCGACGAGCAGTACTTC
j_call: TRBJ2-7
d_call: NA
clone_size: NA
v_call: TRBV7-9

cdr3_aa: CASSVGGQGPGELFF
cdr3_nt: TGTGCCAGCAGCGTAGGGGGACAGGGCCCCGGGGAGCTGTTTTTT
j_call: TRBJ2-2
d_call: TRBD1
clone_size: NA
v_call: TRBV9

cdr3_aa: CASSPTYSNQPQHF
cdr3_nt: TGTGCCAGCAGTCCTACGTATAGCAATCAGCCCCAGCATTTT
j_call: TRBJ1-5
d_call: NA
clone_size: few
v_call: TRBV6-5

cdr3_aa: CASSLVSVRLAGRETQYF
cdr3_nt: TGTGCCAGCAGCCTAGTTTCGGTCCGACTAGCGGGGAGGGAGACCCAGTACTTC
j_call: TRBJ2-5
d_call: TRBD2
clone_size: NA
v_call: TRBV7-6

cdr3_aa: CASSVEGGFSYEQYF
cdr3_nt: TGTGCCAGCAGCGTAGAGGGGGGATTCTCCTACGAGCAGTACTTC
j_call: TRBJ2-7
d_call: NA
clone_size: NA
v_call: TRBV9

cdr3_aa: CASSSIRDGAYEQYF
cdr3_nt: TGTGCCAGCAGCTCAATCCGGGACGGAGCCTACGAGCAGTACTTC
j_call: TRBJ2-7
d_call: NA
clone_size: NA
v_call: TRBV5-8

cdr3_aa: CASSRTWEVSTEAFF
cdr3_nt: TGTGCCAGCAGCCGGACGTGGGAGGTGAGCACTGAAGCTTTCTTT
j_call: TRBJ1-1
d_call: NA
clone_size: NA
v_call: TRBV6-1

cdr3_aa: CASSLGTGTNQPQHF
cdr3_nt: TGTGCCAGCAGCTTGGGGACAGGGACGAATCAGCCCCAGCATTTT
j_call: TRBJ1-5
d_call: TRBD1
clone_size: NA
v_call: TRBV5-6

cdr3_aa: CASSSRQGVGEAFF
cdr3_nt: TGCGCCAGCAGCTCCAGACAGGGAGTAGGCGAAGCTTTCTTT
j_call: TRBJ1-1
d_call: TRBD1
clone_size: few
v_call: TRBV5-1

cdr3_aa: CASSYRRGTNEQFF
cdr3_nt: TGTGCCAGCAGTTACCGTAGAGGAACAAATGAGCAGTTCTTC
j_call: TRBJ2-1
d_call: NA
clone_size: NA
v_call: TRBV11-2

cdr3_aa: CASSLVGTGNTIYF
cdr3_nt: TGTGCCAGCAGCTTAGTTGGTACTGGAAACACCATATATTTT
j_call: TRBJ1-3
d_call: NA
clone_size: NA
v_call: TRBV11-2

cdr3_aa: CASSPRTSEQYF
cdr3_nt: TGTGCCAGCAGCCCCCGTACGAGCGAGCAGTACTTC
j_call: TRBJ2-7
d_call: NA
clone_size: NA
v_call: TRBV2

cdr3_aa: CASSRTSGGYEQYF
cdr3_nt: TGTGCCAGCAGCCGGACTAGCGGGGGCTACGAGCAGTACTTC
j_call: TRBJ2-7
d_call: TRBD2
clone_size: NA
v_call: TRBV6-1

cdr3_aa: CASSSRSLRGPTEAFF
cdr3_nt: TGTGCCAGCAGCTCACGTTCTCTTAGAGGGCCGACTGAAGCTTTCTTT
j_call: TRBJ1-1
d_call: NA
clone_size: NA
v_call: TRBV7-9

cdr3_aa: CAWSVAGSSGNTIYF
cdr3_nt: TGTGCCTGGAGTGTGGCGGGGAGCTCTGGAAACACCATATATTTT
j_call: TRBJ1-3
d_call: NA
clone_size: NA
v_call: TRBV30

cdr3_aa: CASSIPGGGTDTQYF
cdr3_nt: TGTGCCAGCAGCATTCCGGGAGGGGGCACAGATACGCAGTATTTT
j_call: TRBJ2-3
d_call: NA
clone_size: NA
v_call: TRBV21-1

cdr3_aa: CAISIGVRTEAFF
cdr3_nt: TGTGCCATCAGTATAGGGGTTCGGACTGAAGCTTTCTTT
j_call: TRBJ1-1
d_call: NA
clone_size: NA
v_call: TRBV10-3

cdr3_aa: CASSVEAGSRELFF
cdr3_nt: TGTGCCAGCAGCGTAGAGGCAGGGTCGCGGGAGCTGTTTTTT
j_call: TRBJ2-2
d_call: NA
clone_size: few
v_call: TRBV9

cdr3_aa: CASSFYGGHTEAFF
cdr3_nt: TGTGCCAGCAGTTTCTATGGGGGGCACACTGAAGCTTTCTTT
j_call: TRBJ1-1
d_call: NA
clone_size: NA
v_call: TRBV28

cdr3_aa: CAISESNDSRNEQYF
cdr3_nt: TGTGCCATCAGTGAGTCCAATGACAGCCGGAACGAGCAGTACTTC
j_call: TRBJ2-7
d_call: NA
clone_size: few
v_call: TRBV10-3

cdr3_aa: CATSRDISSGNTIYF
cdr3_nt: TGTGCCACCAGCAGAGATATAAGCTCTGGAAACACCATATATTTT
j_call: TRBJ1-3
d_call: NA
clone_size: NA
v_call: TRBV15

cdr3_aa: CASSPPTGPHNEQFF
cdr3_nt: TGTGCCAGTAGTCCCCCGACAGGGCCGCACAATGAGCAGTTCTTC
j_call: TRBJ2-1
d_call: TRBD1
clone_size: NA
v_call: TRBV19

cdr3_aa: CASSPERQTDEQYF
cdr3_nt: TGTGCCAGCAGCCCAGAGAGGCAGACCGACGAGCAGTACTTC
j_call: TRBJ2-7
d_call: NA
clone_size: once
v_call: TRBV7-9